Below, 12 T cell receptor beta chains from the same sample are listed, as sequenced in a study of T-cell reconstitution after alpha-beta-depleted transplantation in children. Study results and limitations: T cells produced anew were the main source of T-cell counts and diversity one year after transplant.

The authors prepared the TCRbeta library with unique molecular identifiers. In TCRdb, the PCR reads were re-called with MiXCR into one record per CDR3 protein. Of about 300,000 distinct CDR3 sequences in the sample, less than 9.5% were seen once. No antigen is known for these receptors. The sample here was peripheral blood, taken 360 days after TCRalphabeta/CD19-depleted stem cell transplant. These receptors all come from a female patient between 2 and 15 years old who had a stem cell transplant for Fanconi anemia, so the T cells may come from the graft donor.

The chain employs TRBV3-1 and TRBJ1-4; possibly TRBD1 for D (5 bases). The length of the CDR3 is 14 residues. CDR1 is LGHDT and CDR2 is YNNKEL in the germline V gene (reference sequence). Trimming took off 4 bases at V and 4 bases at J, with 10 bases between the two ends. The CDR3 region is CASSPSGGNEKLFF. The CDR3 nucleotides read TGTGCCAGCAGCCCATCCGGGGGTAATGAAAAACTGTTTTTT.

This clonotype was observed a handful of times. CDR3 sequence (DNA): TGTGCCAGCTCACCCTGGGGGGGCACGAACACTGAAGCTTTCTTT. Its translation is CASSPWGGTNTEAFF. The rearrangement links TRBV18 to TRBJ1-1, with D maybe TRBD1 (6 bases). Germline V gives CDR1 KGHSH, CDR2 LQKENI. The V and J ends lost 3 bases and 1 base respectively, with 12 bases between them. The CDR3 runs to 15 residues.

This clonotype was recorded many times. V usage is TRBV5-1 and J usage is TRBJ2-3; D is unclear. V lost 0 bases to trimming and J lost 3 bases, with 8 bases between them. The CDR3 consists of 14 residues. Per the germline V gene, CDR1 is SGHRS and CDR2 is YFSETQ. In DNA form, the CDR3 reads TGCGCCAGCAGCTTGGTTCCCGGGACAGATACGCAGTATTTT. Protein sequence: CASSLVPGTDTQYF.

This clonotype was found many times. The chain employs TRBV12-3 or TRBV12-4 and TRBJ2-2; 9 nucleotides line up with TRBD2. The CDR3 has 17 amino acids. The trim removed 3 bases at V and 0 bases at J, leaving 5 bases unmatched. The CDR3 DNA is TGTGCCAGCAGTTTGGGTAGCGGGGGAACGAACACCGGGGAGCTGTTTTTT. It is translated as CASSLGSGGTNTGELFF.

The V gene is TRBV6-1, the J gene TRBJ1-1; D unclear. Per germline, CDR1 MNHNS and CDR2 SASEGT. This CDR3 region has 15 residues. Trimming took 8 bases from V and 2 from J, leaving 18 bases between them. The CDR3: CASLSGPNFNTEAFF. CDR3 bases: TGTGCCAGCTTATCCGGGCCGAATTTCAACACTGAAGCTTTCTTT.

Here the CDR3 DNA reads TGTGCCAGCTCACCAGTGACTAGCGGGGGCCGGAACACCGGGGAGCTGTTTTTT. Its protein is CASSPVTSGGRNTGELFF. V is TRBV18 and J is TRBJ2-2, with 12 nucleotides matching TRBD2. The CDR3 runs to 18 residues. Germline V gives CDR1 KGHSH, CDR2 LQKENI. V lost 2 bases and J lost 1; bases outside the gene matches: 5.

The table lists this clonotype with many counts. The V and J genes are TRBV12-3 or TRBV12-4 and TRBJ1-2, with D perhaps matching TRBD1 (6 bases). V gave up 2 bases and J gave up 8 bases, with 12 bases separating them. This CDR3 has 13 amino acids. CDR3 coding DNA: TGTGCCAGCAGTTTATCGGGGGGCGAAGGCTACACCTTC. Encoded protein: CASSLSGGEGYTF.

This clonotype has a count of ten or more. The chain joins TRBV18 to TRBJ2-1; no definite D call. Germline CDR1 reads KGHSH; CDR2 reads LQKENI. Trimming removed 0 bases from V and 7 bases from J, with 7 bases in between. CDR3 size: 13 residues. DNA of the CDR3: TGTGCCAGCTCACCACCGACCGCGAATGAGCAGTTCTTC. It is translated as CASSPPTANEQFF.

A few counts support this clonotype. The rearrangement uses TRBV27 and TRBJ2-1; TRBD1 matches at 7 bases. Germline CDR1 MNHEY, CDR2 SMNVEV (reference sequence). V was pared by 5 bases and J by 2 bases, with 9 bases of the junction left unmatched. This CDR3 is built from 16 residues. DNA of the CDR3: TGTGCCAGCAGTGGAGGCCGGACAGGTCCCTACAATGAGCAGTTCTTC. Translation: CASSGGRTGPYNEQFF.

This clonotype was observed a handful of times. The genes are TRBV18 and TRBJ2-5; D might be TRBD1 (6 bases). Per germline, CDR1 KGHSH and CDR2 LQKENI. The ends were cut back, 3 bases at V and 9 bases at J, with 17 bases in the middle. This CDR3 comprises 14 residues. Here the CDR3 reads CASSPKTRDNPQYF. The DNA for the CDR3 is TGTGCCAGCTCACCTAAAACCCGGGACAACCCCCAGTACTTC.

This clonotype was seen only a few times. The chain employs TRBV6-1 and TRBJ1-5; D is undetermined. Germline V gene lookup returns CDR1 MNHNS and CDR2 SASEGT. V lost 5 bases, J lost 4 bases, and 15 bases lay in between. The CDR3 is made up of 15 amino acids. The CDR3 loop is CASSPPGPPNQPQHF. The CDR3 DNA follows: TGTGCCAGCAGTCCACCTGGACCGCCGAATCAGCCCCAGCATTTT.

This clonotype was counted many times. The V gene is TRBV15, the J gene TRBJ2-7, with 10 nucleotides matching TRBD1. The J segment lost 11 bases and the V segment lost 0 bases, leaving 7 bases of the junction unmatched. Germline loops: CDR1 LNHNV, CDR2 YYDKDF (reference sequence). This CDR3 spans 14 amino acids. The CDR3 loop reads CATSRDLIGTGEYF. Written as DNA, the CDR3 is TGTGCCACCAGCAGAGACCTAATCGGGACAGGGGAGTACTTC.